The 20 T cell receptor beta chains presented below share a single source sample, sequenced in a study of cytomegalovirus exposure and HLA in healthy donors. The PCR employed 60 Vbeta primers together with 13 Jbeta primers. Sequenced by immunoSEQ multiplex PCR; TCRdb stores in-frame clones only, minus some. There are about 160,000 clones in the sample; more than 75% occur only once, and about 9.6% lies in the top ten. The sequenced sample consisted of PBMCs. These receptor sequences come from a man younger than 35 in good health and CMV-seropositive.

This chain links TRBV13 with TRBJ1-1; D may be TRBD1 (5 bases). The length of the CDR3 is 12 residues. Germline V CDR1 and CDR2: PRHDT, FYEKMQ (reference sequence). V dropped 5 bases and J dropped 4 bases, with 8 bases sitting between them. The chain's CDR3 is CASSQGSTEAFF. The CDR3, as DNA: TGTGCCAGCAGCCAGGGCTCCACTGAAGCTTTCTTT.

The chain combines TRBV5-4 with TRBJ2-2, with 9 bases fitting TRBD2. Trimming at V came to 4 bases and at J to 3 bases, leaving 4 bases not matched to a gene. The CDR3 is 15 residues long. The germline gives CDR1 SGHNT, CDR2 YYREEE (reference sequence). CDR3 sequence (DNA): TGTGCCAGCAGCATGGTAGCGGGAGACACCGGGGAGCTGTTTTTT. This sequence encodes CASSMVAGDTGELFF.

J is TRBJ2-1 and V is TRBV18; 12 nucleotides agree with TRBD2. This CDR3 region has 16 residues. The germline gives CDR1 KGHSH, CDR2 LQKENI. Trimming cost V 3 bases and J 8 bases; bases outside gene matches: 8. The CDR3 coding sequence is TGTGCCAGCTCACCCCGACTAGCGGGGGAACTCGATGAGCAGTTCTTC. The encoded protein is CASSPRLAGELDEQFF.

This clone has more than one count but fewer than ten. The chain has TRBV7-2 and TRBJ2-3; 11 nucleotides match TRBD2. The CDR3 is 18 residues long. V gave up 2 bases and J gave up 3 bases; unmatched junction bases: 10. CDR1 is SGHTA, CDR2 FQGNSA, per germline. The CDR3 DNA follows: TGTGCCAGCAGCTTAAACCCGACTAGCGGGGTGGGGACAGATACGCAGTATTTT. Protein sequence: CASSLNPTSGVGTDTQYF.

This clone was observed a single time. The chain recombines TRBV29-1 with TRBJ2-1; TRBD2 matches 8 bases. Germline V gene data show CDR1 as SQVTM and CDR2 as ANQGSEA. The CDR3 extends over 15 amino acids. The V and J ends lost 6 bases and 7 bases, in that order; junction bases with no gene match: 14. DNA of the CDR3: TGCAGCGTCGCGGTCGCGGGGGGAAATCGGAATGAGCAGTTCTTC. Translation: CSVAVAGGNRNEQFF.

The rearrangement uses TRBV4-2 and TRBJ2-3; 8 bases line up with TRBD2. This CDR3 comprises 18 residues. Germline V gene data show CDR1 as LGHNA and CDR2 as YNFKEQ. V lost 1 base and J lost 0; bases outside the gene matches: 9. CDR3 residues: CASSQGVLTSGSTDTQYF. CDR3 in DNA: TGTGCCAGCAGCCAAGGGGTTTTAACTAGCGGTAGCACAGATACGCAGTATTTT.

The genes are TRBV30 and TRBJ2-1; 9 positions agree with TRBD2. Per the germline V gene, CDR1 is GTSNPN and CDR2 is SVGIG (reference sequence). The CDR3 has 13 residues. Trimming removed 2 bases from V and 10 bases from J; junction bases left unmatched: 6. The CDR3 DNA follows: TGTGCCTGGAGTTCGCTAGCGGGAAGGGAGCAGTTCTTC. Its protein product is CAWSSLAGREQFF.

The chain uses TRBV11-2 and TRBJ2-1, with a possible D match to TRBD1 (5 bases). V lost 1 base, J lost 10 bases, and 8 bases lay in between. Germline CDR1 reads SGHAT; CDR2 reads FQNNGV. This CDR3 spans 12 amino acids. The CDR3 sequence is CASSLGKGEQFF. Here the CDR3 DNA reads TGTGCCAGCAGCTTAGGGAAGGGGGAGCAGTTCTTC.

V is TRBV4-1 and J is TRBJ1-1; no reliable D call. Germline-derived CDR1 and CDR2 are MGHRA and YSYEKL. There are 13 residues in the CDR3. V was pared by 1 base and J by 1 base, with 4 bases between. The CDR3 loop is CASSQVSNTEAFF. The CDR3 bases are TGCGCCAGCAGCCAAGTATCGAACACTGAAGCTTTCTTT.

This chain uses TRBV27 with TRBJ2-3; 9 nucleotides agree with TRBD2. Looked up from germline, CDR1 is MNHEY and CDR2 is SMNVEV (reference sequence). The V segment lost 5 bases and the J segment 2 bases; nucleotides outside the gene matches: 8. This CDR3 contains 16 residues. The CDR3 reads CASSPNSGSFTDTQYF. CDR3 DNA sequence: TGTGCCAGCAGTCCTAATAGCGGGAGTTTCACAGATACGCAGTATTTT.

A word on this clone: The junction shows a germline mismatch at one end, possibly a read error. At the DNA level, this CDR3 is encoded by other sequences in the same sample as well. The chain carries TRBV18 and TRBJ2-2, with D tentatively TRBD1 (6 bases). The CDR3 length is 15 residues. The germline CDR1 and CDR2 sequences are KGHSH and LQKENI. CDR3 sequence reads: CASSPRTANTGELFF. As DNA, the CDR3 is TGTGCCAGCTCCCCACGGACAGCGAACACCGGGGAGCTGTTTTTT.

The V and J genes are TRBV12-1 and TRBJ1-6; TRBD1 is the table's D call and was not checked against the DNA. TRBV12-1 is described as a pseudogene. This CDR3 spans 17 amino acids. CDR3 sequence: CASSPRGQFGYNSPLHF. The CDR3 DNA is TGTGCCAGCAGCCCCAGAGGACAGTTTGGCTATAATTCACCCCTCCACTTT.

The rearrangement uses TRBV29-1 and TRBJ1-2; D might be TRBD1 (6 bases). Per the germline V gene, CDR1 is SQVTM and CDR2 is ANQGSEA. The ends were cut back, 6 bases at V and 2 bases at J, with 16 bases in the middle. This CDR3 spans 14 amino acids. The CDR3 DNA is TGCAGCGTCGGACAGCGACTATCGAACTATGGCTACACCTTC. Translation: CSVGQRLSNYGYTF.

V and J are TRBV19 and TRBJ2-2; 8 bases map to TRBD1. With 3 bases clipped from V and 7 bases from J, the junction kept 4 bases outside the gene matches. CDR3 length: 14 amino acids. Germline V gene sequence: CDR1 LNHDA, CDR2 SQIVND (reference sequence). CDR3: CASSIRQGIGELFF. DNA for the CDR3: TGTGCCAGTAGTATTAGACAGGGGATCGGGGAGCTGTTTTTT.

The table lists this clone with a count of one. The chain employs TRBV7-6 and TRBJ2-3, with 10 bases lining up with TRBD2. Germline V CDR1 and CDR2: SGHVS, FNYEAQ. V lost 1 base to trimming and J lost 6 bases; unmatched junction nucleotides: 4. The CDR3 extends over 15 amino acids. Here the CDR3 DNA reads TGTGCCAGCAGCTTAGTGCTAGCGGGAGCCGATACGCAGTATTTT. This sequence encodes CASSLVLAGADTQYF.

This clone was seen only a few times. The chain employs TRBV11-3 and TRBJ2-1; 10 bases are shared with TRBD1. CDR3 size: 16 residues. With V trimmed by 0 bases and J by 7 bases, 6 bases remained unmatched. Germline lookup yields CDR1 SGHNT and CDR2 YENEEA. CDR3: CASSLEGQGVENEQFF. The CDR3 bases are TGTGCCAGCAGCTTAGAAGGACAGGGGGTCGAGAATGAGCAGTTCTTC. The complete variable domain, with remaining parts taken from reference TRBV11-3 and TRBJ2-1, reads EAGVVQSPRYKIIEKKQPVAFWCNPISGHNTLYWYLQNLGQGPELLIRYENEEAVDDSQLPKDRFSAERLKGVDSTLKIQPAELGDSAVYLCASSLEGQGVENEQFFGPGTRLTVL.

The rearrangement links TRBV29-1 to TRBJ1-1, with 8 positions matching TRBD1. With V trimmed by 2 bases and J by 5 bases, 1 base remained unmatched. CDR1 is SQVTM, CDR2 ANQGSEA, per germline. The length of the CDR3 is 12 residues. CDR3 in amino acids: CSVEWDRTEAFF. The DNA of the CDR3 is TGCAGCGTTGAATGGGACAGGACTGAAGCTTTCTTT.

The chain combines TRBV6-1 with TRBJ2-7, with TRBD2 matching 12 bases. The germline gives CDR1 MNHNS, CDR2 SASEGT. The CDR3 spans 15 residues. After removal of 6 bases from V and 3 bases from J, the junction contained 6 bases not matched to a gene. The CDR3 DNA reads TGTGCCAGCAGGCTGGAGACTAGCGGGAGCTACGAGCAGTACTTC. It is translated as CASRLETSGSYEQYF.

The chain carries TRBV6-1 and TRBJ1-1; D perhaps matches TRBD1 (5 bases). V was clipped by 6 bases and J by 7 bases, with 15 bases between them. The length of the CDR3 is 13 residues. The germline CDR1 and CDR2 sequences are MNHNS and SASEGT. CDR3 sequence reads: CASSPLRDNEAFF. The CDR3 DNA reads TGTGCCAGCAGCCCTCTCAGGGATAATGAAGCTTTCTTT.

The chain links TRBV6-1 to TRBJ2-7, with 9 bases matching TRBD1. V lost 3 bases and J lost 0; bases outside the gene matches: 3. Germline V lookup: CDR1 MNHNS, CDR2 SASEGT. The CDR3 loop spans 15 amino acids. This CDR3 reads CASSEGQGLSYEQYF. In nucleotides, the CDR3 is TGTGCCAGCAGTGAGGGACAGGGTCTCTCCTACGAGCAGTACTTC.